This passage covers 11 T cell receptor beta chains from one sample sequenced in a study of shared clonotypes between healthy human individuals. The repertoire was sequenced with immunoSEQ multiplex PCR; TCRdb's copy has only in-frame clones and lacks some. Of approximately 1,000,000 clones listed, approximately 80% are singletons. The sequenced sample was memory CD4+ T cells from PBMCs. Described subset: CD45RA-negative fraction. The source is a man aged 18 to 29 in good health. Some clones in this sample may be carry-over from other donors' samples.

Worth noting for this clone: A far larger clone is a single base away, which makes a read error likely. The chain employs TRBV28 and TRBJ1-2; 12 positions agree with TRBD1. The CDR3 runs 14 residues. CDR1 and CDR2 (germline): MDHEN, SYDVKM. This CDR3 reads CASYGTGGGRGYIF. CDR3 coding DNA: TGTGCCAGCTACGGGACAGGGGGCGGTAGGGGCTACATCTTC.

The CDR3 reads CASSAPDGNSNQPQHF. The CDR3 bases are TGTGCCAGCAGCGCCCCGGACGGAAATAGCAATCAGCCCCAGCATTTT. The chain uses TRBV7-3 and TRBJ1-5; D not resolved. Germline values: CDR1 SGHTA, CDR2 FQGTGA. The germline V and J ends were trimmed by 5 bases and 0 bases, with 14 bases remaining between them. The CDR3 is made up of 16 amino acids.

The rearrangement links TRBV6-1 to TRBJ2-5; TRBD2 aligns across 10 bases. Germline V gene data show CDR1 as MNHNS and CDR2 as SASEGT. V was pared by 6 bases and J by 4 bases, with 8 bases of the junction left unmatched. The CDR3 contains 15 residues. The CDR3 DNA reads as TGTGCCAGCAGGGGGATAGGACTAGCGGTAGAGACCCAGTACTTC. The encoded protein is CASRGIGLAVETQYF.

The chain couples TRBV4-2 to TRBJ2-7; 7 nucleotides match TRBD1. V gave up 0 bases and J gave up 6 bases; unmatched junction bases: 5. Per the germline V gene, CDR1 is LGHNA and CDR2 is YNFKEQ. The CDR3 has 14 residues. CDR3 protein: CASSQDRGKGEQYF. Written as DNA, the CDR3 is TGTGCCAGCAGCCAAGACAGGGGGAAGGGCGAGCAGTACTTC.

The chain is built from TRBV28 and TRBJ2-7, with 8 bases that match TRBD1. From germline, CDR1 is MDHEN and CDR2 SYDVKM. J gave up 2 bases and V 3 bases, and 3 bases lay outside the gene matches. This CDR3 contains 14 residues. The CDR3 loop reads CASSFDRGAYEQYF. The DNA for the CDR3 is TGTGCCAGCAGTTTCGACAGGGGTGCCTACGAGCAGTACTTC.

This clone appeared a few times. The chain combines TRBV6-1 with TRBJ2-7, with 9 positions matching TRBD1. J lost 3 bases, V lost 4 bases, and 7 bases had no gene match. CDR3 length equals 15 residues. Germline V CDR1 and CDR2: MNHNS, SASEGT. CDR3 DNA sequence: TGTGCCAGCAGTGCCGGGACAGGGCGTTTCTACGAGCAGTACTTC. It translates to CASSAGTGRFYEQYF.

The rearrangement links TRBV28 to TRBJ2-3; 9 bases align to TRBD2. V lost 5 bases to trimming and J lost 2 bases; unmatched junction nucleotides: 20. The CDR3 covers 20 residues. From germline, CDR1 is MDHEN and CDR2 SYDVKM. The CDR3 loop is CASSGRSRTLAGYYTDTQYF. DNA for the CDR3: TGTGCCAGCAGTGGGCGCTCCCGAACGCTAGCGGGATACTACACAGATACGCAGTATTTT.

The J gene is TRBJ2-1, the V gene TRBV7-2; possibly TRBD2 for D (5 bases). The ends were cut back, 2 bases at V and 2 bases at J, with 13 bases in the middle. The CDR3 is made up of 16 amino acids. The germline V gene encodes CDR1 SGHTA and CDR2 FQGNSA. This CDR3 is CASSLFGGSTYNEQFF. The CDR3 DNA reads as TGTGCCAGCAGCTTATTCGGCGGGTCCACCTACAATGAGCAGTTCTTC.

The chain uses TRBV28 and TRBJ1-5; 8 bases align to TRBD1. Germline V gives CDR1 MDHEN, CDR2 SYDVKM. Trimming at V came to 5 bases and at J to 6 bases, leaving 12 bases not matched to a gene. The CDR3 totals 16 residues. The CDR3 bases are TGTGCCAGCAGTAGCCCCTCACAGGGGGGAGGTCAGCCCCAGCATTTT. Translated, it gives CASSSPSQGGGQPQHF.

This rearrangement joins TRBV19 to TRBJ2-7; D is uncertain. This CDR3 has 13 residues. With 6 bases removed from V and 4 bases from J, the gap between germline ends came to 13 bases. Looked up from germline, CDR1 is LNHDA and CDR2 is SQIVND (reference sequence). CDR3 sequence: CASRHTDGYEQYF. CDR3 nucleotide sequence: TGTGCCAGTAGGCACACGGACGGATACGAGCAGTACTTC.

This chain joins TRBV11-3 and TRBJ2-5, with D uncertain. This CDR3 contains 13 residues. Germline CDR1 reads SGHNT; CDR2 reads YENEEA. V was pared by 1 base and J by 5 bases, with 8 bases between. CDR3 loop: CASSLGPRETQYF. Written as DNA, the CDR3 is TGTGCCAGCAGCTTAGGACCTCGGGAGACCCAGTACTTC.